One and the same sample provided the 2 T cell receptor beta chains below, sequenced in a study of blood T cell repertoires in COVID-19. The table came from immunoSEQ multiplex PCR; TCRdb's copy has only in-frame clones and leaves some out. The top ten hold 0.65% to 0.85% of the sample, which has about 210,000 clones, about nine tenths seen once. Sequenced material: peripheral blood. The receptors derive from a middle-aged man with acute or convalescent COVID-19.

J is TRBJ2-7 and V is TRBV9, with D maybe TRBD1 (6 bases). V was pared by 4 bases and J by 2 bases, with 16 bases between. CDR1 and CDR2 (germline): SGDLS, YYNGEE. There are 15 residues in the CDR3. CDR3 coding DNA: TGTGCCAGCAGCCCCCAGAGGGGGTTTGCCTACGAGCAGTACTTC. Its protein product is CASSPQRGFAYEQYF.

The chain is built from TRBV4-1 and TRBJ2-3; weak D call: TRBD2 (5 bases). In germline, CDR1 is MGHRA, CDR2 YSYEKL. CDR3 size: 15 residues. V was cut by 1 base and J by 11 bases, with 19 bases left in between. CDR3 nucleotides: TGCGCCAGCAGCCAAGTGGCCCCCCTAGCTAGGTTGCAGTATTTT. This codes for CASSQVAPLARLQYF.